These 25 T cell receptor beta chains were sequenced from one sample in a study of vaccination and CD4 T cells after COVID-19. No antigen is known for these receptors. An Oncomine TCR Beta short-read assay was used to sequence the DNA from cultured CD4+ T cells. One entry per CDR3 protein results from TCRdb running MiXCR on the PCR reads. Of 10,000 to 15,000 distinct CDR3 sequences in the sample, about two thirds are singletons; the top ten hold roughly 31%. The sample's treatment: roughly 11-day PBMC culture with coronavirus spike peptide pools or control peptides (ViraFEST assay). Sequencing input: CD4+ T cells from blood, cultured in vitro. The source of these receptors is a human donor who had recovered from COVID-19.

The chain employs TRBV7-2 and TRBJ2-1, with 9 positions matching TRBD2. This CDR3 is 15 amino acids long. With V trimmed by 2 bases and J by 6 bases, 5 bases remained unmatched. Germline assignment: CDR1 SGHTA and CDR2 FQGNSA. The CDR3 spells CASSLRAGGFNEQFF. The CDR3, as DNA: TGTGCCAGCAGCTTACGAGCGGGGGGCTTCAATGAGCAGTTCTTC.

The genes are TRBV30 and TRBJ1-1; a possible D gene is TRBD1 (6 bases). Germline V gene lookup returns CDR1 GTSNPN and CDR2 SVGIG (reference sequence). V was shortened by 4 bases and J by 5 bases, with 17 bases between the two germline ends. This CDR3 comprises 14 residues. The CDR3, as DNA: TGTGCCTGGAACGCCAGGGGACCAGGTACTGAAGCTTTCTTT. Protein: CAWNARGPGTEAFF.

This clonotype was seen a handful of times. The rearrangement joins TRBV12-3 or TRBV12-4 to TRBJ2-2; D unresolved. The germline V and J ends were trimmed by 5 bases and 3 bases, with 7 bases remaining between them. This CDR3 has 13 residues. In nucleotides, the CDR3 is TGTGCCAGCAGTGCCTGGGACACCGGGGAGCTGTTTTTT. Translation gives CASSAWDTGELFF.

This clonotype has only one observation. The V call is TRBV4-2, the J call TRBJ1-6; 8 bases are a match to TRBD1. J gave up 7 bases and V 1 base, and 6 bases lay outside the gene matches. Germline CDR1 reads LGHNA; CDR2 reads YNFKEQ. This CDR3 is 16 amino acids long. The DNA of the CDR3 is TGTGCCAGCAGCCAAGGTAGAAACAGGGGGAATTCACCCCTCCACTTT. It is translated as CASSQGRNRGNSPLHF.

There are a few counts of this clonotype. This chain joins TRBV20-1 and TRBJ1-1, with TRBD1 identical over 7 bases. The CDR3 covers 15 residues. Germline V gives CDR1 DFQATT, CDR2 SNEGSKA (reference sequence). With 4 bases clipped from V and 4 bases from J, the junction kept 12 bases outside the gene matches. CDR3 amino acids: CSATTGTDMGTEAFF. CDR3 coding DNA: TGCAGTGCTACCACCGGGACAGACATGGGCACTGAAGCTTTCTTT.

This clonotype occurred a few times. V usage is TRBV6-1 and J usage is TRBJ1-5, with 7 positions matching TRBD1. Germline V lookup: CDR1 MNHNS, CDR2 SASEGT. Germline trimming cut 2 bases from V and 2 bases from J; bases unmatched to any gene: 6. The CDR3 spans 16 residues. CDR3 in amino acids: CASSEIKGAGNQPQHF. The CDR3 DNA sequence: TGTGCCAGCAGTGAAATTAAGGGGGCAGGCAATCAGCCCCAGCATTTT.

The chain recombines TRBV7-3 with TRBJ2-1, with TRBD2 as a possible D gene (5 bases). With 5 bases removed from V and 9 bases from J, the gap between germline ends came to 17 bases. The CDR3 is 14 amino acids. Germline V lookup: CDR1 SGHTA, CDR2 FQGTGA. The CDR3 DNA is TGTGCCAGCAGCCCTGGGAGCTTCTCGGGTGAGCAGTTCTTC. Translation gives CASSPGSFSGEQFF.

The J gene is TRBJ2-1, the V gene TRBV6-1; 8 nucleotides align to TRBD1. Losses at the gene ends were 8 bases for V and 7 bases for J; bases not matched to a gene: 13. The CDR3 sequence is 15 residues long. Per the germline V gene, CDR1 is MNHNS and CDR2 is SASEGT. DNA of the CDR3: TGTGCCAGCCCTGGTAGACAGGGGAGGAGGAATGAGCAGTTCTTC. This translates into CASPGRQGRRNEQFF.

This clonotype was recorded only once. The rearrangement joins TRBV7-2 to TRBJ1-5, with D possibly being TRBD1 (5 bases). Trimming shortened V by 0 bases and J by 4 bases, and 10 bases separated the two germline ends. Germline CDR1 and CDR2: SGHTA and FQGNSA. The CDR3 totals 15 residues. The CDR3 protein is CASSLALGGNQPQHF. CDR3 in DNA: TGTGCCAGCAGCTTAGCGCTGGGGGGGAATCAGCCCCAGCATTTT.

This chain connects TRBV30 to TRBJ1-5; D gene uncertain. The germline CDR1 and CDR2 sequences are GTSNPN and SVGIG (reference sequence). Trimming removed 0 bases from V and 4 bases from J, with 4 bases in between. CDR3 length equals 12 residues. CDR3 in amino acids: CAWSVSNQPQHF. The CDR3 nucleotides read TGTGCCTGGAGTGTTTCGAATCAGCCCCAGCATTTT.

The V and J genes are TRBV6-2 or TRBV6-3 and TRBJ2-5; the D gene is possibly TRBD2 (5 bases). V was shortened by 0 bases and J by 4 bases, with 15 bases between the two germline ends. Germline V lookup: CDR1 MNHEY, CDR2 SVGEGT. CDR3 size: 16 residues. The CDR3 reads CASSYSGVRRGETQYF. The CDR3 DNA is TGTGCCAGCAGTTACTCCGGGGTTCGACGGGGAGAGACCCAGTACTTC.

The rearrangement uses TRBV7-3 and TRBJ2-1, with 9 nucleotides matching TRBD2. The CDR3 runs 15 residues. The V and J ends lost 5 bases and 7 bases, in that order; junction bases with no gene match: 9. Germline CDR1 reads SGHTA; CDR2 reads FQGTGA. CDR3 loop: CASSGLAGRYNEQFF. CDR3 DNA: TGTGCCAGCAGCGGGCTAGCGGGAAGATATAATGAGCAGTTCTTC.

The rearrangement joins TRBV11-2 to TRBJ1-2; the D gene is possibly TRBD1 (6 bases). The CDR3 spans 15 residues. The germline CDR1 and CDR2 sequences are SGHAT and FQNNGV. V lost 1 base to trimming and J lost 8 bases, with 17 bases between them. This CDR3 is CASSLVQAGARGYTF. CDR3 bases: TGTGCCAGCAGCTTAGTCCAGGCAGGGGCGAGGGGCTACACCTTC.

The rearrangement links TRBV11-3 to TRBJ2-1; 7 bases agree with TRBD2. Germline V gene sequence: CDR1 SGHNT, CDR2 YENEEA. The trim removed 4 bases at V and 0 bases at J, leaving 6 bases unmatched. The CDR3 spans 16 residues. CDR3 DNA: TGTGCCAGCAGCTCCCCCGGGGGGAGCTCCTACAATGAGCAGTTCTTC. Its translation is CASSSPGGSSYNEQFF.

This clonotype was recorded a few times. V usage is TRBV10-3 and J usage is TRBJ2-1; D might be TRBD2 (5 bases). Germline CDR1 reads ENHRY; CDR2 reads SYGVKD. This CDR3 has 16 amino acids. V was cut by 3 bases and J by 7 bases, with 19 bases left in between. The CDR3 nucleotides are TGTGCCATCAGTGACCCGGGGAAAGGAGCAAGGAATGAGCAGTTCTTC. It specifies CAISDPGKGARNEQFF.

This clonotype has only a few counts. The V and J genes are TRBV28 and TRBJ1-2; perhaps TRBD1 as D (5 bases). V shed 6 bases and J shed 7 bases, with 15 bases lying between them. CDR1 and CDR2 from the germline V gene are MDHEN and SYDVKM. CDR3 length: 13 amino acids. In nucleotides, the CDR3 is TGTGCCAGCAGCCCCCCCGGGAGGGGTGGCTACACCTTC. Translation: CASSPPGRGGYTF.

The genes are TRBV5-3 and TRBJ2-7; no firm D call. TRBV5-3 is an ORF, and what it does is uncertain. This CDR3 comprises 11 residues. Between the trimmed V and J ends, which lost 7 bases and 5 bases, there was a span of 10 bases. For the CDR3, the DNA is TGTGCCAGACCCTATGTCCACGAGCAGTACTTC. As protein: CARPYVHEQYF.

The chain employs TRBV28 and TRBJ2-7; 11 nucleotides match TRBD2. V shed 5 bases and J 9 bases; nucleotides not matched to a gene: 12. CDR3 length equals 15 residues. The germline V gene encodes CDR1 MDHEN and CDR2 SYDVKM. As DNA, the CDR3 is TGTGCCAGCAGTCAAGGGACTAGCGGTACTGTTGGGCAGTACTTC. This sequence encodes CASSQGTSGTVGQYF.

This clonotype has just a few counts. This CDR3 is CAISESVQGDGYTF. The CDR3 region has the DNA TGTGCCATCAGTGAGTCTGTACAGGGGGACGGCTACACCTTC. The chain employs TRBV10-3 and TRBJ1-2; 8 positions match TRBD1. Unmatched junction bases numbered 5, after V lost 0 bases and J lost 8 bases. Looked up from germline, CDR1 is ENHRY and CDR2 is SYGVKD. The CDR3 is made up of 14 amino acids.

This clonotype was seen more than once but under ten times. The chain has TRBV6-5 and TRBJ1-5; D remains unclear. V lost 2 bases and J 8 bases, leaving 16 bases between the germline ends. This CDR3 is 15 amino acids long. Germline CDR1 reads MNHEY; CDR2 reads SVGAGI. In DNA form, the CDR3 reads TGTGCCAGCAGTTACGAATCCGAGTTACACAAGCCCCAGCATTTT. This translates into CASSYESELHKPQHF.

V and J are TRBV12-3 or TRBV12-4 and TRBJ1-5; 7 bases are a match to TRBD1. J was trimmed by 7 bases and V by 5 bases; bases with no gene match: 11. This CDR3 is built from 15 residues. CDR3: CASSRRQGIAQPQHF. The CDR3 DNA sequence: TGTGCCAGCAGTAGAAGACAGGGAATTGCGCAGCCCCAGCATTTT.

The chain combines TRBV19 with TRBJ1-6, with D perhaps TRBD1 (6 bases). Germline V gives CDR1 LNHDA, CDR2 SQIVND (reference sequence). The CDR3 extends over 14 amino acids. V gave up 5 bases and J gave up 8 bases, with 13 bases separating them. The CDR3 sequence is CASSARAGDSPLHF. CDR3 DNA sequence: TGTGCCAGTAGTGCCAGGGCAGGGGATTCACCCCTCCACTTT.

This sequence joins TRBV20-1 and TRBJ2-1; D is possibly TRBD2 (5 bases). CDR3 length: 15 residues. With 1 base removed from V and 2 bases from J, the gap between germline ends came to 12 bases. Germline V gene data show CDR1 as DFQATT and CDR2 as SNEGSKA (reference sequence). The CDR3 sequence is CSARVEWRPYNEQFF. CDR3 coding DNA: TGCAGTGCTAGAGTTGAGTGGAGGCCCTACAATGAGCAGTTCTTC.

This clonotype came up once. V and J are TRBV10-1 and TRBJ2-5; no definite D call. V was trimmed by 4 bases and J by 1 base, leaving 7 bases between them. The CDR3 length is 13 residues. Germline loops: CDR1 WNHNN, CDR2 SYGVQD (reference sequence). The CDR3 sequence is CASSGSGQETQYF. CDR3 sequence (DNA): TGCGCCAGCAGTGGTTCTGGCCAAGAGACCCAGTACTTC.

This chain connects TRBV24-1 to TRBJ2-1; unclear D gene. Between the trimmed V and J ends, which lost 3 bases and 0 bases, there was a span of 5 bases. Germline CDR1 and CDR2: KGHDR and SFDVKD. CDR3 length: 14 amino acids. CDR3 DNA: TGTGCCACCAGTGATGAGGCCTCCTACAATGAGCAGTTCTTC. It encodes CATSDEASYNEQFF.